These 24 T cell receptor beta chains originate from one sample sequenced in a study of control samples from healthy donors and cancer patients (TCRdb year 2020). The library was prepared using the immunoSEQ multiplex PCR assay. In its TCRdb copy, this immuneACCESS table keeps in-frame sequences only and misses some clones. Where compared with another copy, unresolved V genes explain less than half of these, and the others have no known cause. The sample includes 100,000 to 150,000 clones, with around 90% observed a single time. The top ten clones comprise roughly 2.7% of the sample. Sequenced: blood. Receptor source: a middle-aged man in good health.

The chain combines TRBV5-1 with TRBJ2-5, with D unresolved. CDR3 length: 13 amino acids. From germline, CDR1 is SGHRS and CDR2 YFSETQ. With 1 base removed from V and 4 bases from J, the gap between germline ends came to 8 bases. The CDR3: CASSLPPAETQYF. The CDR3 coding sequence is TGCGCCAGCAGCTTGCCCCCCGCAGAGACCCAGTACTTC.

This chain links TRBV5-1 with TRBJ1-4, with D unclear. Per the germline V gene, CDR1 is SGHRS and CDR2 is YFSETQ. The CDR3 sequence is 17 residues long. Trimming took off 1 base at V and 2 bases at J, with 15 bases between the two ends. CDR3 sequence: CASSLLGRGGTNEKLFF. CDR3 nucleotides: TGCGCCAGCAGCTTGTTAGGGCGGGGTGGCACTAATGAAAAACTGTTTTTT.

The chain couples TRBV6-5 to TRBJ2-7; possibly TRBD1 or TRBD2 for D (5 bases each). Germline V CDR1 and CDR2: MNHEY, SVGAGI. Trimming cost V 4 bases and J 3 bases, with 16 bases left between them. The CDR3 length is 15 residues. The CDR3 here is CASSSTGARLYEQYF. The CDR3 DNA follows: TGTGCCAGCAGTTCCACCGGGGCGAGACTCTACGAGCAGTACTTC.

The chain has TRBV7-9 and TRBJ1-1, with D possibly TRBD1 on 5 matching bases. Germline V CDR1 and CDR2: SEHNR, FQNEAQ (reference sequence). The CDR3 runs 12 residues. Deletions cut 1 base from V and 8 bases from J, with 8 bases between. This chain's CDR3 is CASSLDRQEAFF. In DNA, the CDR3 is TGTGCCAGCAGCTTAGATCGACAGGAAGCTTTCTTT.

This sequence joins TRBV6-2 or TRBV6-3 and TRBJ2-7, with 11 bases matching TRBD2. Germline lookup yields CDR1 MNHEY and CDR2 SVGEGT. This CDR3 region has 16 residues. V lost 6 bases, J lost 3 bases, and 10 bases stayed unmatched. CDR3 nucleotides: TGTGCCAGCAGGCCTCCATTAGCGGGGGGGAACTACGAGCAGTACTTC. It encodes CASRPPLAGGNYEQYF.

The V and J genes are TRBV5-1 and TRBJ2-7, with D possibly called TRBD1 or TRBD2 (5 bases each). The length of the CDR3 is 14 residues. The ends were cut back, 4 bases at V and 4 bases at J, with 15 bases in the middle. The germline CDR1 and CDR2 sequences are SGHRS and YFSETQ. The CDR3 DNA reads TGCGCCAGCAGCGGGAGTGGGGGTATGTACGAGCAGTACTTC. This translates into CASSGSGGMYEQYF.

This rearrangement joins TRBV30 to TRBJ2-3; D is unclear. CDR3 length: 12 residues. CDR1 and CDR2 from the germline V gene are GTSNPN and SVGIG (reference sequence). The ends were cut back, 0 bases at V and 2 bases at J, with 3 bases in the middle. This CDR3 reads CAWSVLTDTQYF. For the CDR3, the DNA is TGTGCCTGGAGTGTACTCACAGATACGCAGTATTTT.

The CDR3 region is CASSLSELPGELFF. In DNA, the CDR3 is TGTGCCAGCAGCCTTTCAGAGCTTCCCGGGGAGCTGTTTTTT. The chain couples TRBV5-8 to TRBJ2-2; D is unclear. This CDR3 region has 14 residues. The germline CDR1 and CDR2 sequences are SGHTS and YDEGEE. V lost 4 bases, J lost 6 bases, and 13 bases lay in between.

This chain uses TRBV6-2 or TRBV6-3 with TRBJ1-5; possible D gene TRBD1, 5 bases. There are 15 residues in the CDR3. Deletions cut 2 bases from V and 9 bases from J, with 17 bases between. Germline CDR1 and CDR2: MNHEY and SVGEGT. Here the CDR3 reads CASSYRDVPLRPQHF. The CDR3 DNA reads TGTGCCAGCAGTTACAGGGACGTCCCTCTCCGGCCCCAGCATTTT.

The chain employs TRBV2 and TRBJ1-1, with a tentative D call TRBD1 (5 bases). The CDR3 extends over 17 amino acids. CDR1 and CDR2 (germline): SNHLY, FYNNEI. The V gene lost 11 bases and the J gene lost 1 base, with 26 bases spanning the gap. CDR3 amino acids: CAGTEWQGQLGNTEAFF. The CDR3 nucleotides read TGTGCCGGCACGGAGTGGCAGGGCCAATTAGGGAACACTGAAGCTTTCTTT.

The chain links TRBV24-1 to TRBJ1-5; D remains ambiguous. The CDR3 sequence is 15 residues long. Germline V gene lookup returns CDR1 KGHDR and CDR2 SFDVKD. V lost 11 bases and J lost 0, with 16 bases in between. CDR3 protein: CAITAGGYSNQPQHF. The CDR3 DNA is TGTGCCATCACGGCAGGTGGGTATAGCAATCAGCCCCAGCATTTT.

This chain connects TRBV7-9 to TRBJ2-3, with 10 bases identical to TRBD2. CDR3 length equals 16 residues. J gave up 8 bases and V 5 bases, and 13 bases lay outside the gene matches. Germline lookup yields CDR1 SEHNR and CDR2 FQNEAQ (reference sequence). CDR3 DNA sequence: TGTGCCAGCAGCCCACCCTCCTCGGCTAGCGGGGGTACGCAGTATTTT. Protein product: CASSPPSSASGGTQYF.

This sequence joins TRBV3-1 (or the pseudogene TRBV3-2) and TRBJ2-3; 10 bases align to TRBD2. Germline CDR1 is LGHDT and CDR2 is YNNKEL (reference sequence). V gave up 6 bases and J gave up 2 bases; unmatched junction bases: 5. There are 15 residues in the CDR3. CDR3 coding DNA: TGTGCCAGCAGTCCGACTAGCGGGCACACAGATACGCAGTATTTT. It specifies CASSPTSGHTDTQYF.

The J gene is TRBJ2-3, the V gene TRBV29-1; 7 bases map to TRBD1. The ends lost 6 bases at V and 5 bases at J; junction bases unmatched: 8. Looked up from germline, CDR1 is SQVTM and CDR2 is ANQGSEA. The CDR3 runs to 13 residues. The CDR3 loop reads CSVRGTEEDTQYF. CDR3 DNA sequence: TGCAGCGTCAGAGGGACAGAGGAAGATACGCAGTATTTT.

CDR3 sequence (DNA): TGTGCCAGCAGTTTTGGGCCTTCACCCCTCCACTTT. Translated, it gives CASSFGPSPLHF. This chain joins TRBV12-3 or TRBV12-4 and TRBJ1-6; D ambiguous. This CDR3 is built from 12 residues. Trimming cost V 3 bases and J 9 bases, with 6 bases left between them.

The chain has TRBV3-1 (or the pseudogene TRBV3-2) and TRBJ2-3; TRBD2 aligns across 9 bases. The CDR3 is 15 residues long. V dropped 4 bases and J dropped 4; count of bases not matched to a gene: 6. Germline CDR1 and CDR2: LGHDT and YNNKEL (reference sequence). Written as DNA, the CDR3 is TGTGCCAGCAGCCTTCTGCGGGGGGGCCCAGATACGCAGTATTTT. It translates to CASSLLRGGPDTQYF.

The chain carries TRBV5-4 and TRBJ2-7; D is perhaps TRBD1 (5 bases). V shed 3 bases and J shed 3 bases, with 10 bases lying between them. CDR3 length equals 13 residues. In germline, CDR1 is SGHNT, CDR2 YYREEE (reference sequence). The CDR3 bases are TGTGCCAGCAGCTCCGACAGCCACTACGAGCAGTACTTC. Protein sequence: CASSSDSHYEQYF.

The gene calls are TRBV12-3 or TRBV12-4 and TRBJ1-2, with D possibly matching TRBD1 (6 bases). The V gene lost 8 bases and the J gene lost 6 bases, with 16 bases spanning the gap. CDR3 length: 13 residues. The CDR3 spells CASGHQGFHGYTF. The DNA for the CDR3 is TGTGCCAGCGGACATCAGGGGTTTCATGGCTACACCTTC.

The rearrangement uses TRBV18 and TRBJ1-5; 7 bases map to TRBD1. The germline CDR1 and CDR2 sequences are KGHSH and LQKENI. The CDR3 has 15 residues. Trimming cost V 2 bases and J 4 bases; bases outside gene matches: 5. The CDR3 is CASSPFTGENQPQHF. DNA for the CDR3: TGTGCCAGCTCACCATTCACAGGGGAAAATCAGCCCCAGCATTTT.

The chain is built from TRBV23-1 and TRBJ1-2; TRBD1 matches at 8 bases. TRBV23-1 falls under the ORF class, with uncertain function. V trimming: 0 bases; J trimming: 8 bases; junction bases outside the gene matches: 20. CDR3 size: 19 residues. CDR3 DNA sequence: TGCGCCAGCAGTCAATCATCGGCCCACAGACAGGGGATGGCGTGGGGCTACACCTTC. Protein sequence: CASSQSSAHRQGMAWGYTF.

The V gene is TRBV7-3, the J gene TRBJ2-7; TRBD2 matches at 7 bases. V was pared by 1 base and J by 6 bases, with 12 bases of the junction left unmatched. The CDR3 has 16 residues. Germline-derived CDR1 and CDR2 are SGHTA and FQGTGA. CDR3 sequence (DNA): TGTGCCAGCAGCTTAAGCCGGGCAGGAGGGGAGGGCGAGCAGTACTTC. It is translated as CASSLSRAGGEGEQYF.

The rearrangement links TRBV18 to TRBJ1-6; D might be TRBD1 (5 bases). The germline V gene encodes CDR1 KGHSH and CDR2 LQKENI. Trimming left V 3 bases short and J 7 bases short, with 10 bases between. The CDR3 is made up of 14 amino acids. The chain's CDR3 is CASSPKDTNSPLHF. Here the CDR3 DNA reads TGTGCCAGCTCACCGAAGGACACAAATTCACCCCTCCACTTT.

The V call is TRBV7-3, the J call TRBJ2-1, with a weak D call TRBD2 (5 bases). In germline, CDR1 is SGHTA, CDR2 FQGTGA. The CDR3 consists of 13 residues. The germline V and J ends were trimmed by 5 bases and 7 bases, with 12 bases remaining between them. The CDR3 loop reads CASSPGLRNEQFF. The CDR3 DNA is TGTGCCAGCAGCCCCGGACTGCGGAATGAGCAGTTCTTC.

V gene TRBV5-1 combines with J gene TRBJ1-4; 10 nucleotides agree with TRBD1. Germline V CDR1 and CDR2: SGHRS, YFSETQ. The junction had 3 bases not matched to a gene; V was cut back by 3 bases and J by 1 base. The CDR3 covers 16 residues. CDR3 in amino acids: CASSSGTGVTNEKLFF. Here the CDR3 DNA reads TGCGCCAGCAGCTCGGGGACAGGGGTAACTAATGAAAAACTGTTTTTT.